The next 18 T cell receptor beta chains were all read from a single sample in a study of yellow fever vaccine responses in identical twins (dated by TCRdb to 2016 to 2019). Libraries were prepared through RT-PCR. The run used an Illumina HiSeq 2500. TCRdb took the public reads, trimmed them with fastp at Q25, ran MiXCR for clone calling and kept in-frame beta chains. Records with the same CDR3 protein are collapsed into one entry carrying the most frequent genes and DNA. The sample table lists about 500 distinct CDR3 sequences, about three quarters of them with a count of one. 40% of the sample is in the top ten clones. This specimen was T cells from blood (PBMCs), unsorted or a sorted subset (not recorded which), taken before or after yellow fever vaccination (not recorded which). The receptors originated from a female donor who received the yellow fever vaccine.

The chain employs TRBV10-1 and TRBJ1-5, with D perhaps matching TRBD1 (5 bases). V was cut by 6 bases and J by 4 bases, with 10 bases left in between. This CDR3 spans 13 amino acids. CDR1 is WNHNN and CDR2 is SYGVQD in the germline V gene (reference sequence). This CDR3 reads CASSPGPNQPQHF. As DNA, the CDR3 is TGCGCCAGCAGCCCGGGACCGAATCAGCCCCAGCATTTT.

This clonotype appeared once. The chain joins TRBV24-1 to TRBJ2-7; 9 bases align to TRBD2. This CDR3 spans 16 amino acids. The germline CDR1 and CDR2 sequences are KGHDR and SFDVKD. V shed 0 bases and J 1 base; nucleotides not matched to a gene: 3. The CDR3 DNA is TGTGCCACCAGTGATTTGCTTAGCGGGGGTTCCTACGAGCAGTACGTC. Amino acid sequence: CATSDLLSGGSYEQYV.

This chain links TRBV7-3 with TRBJ2-1; 9 positions agree with TRBD2. CDR3 length: 18 amino acids. Germline V CDR1 and CDR2: SGHTA, FQGTGA. V trimming: 1 base; J trimming: 3 bases; junction bases outside the gene matches: 10. The CDR3 spells CASSLSSVREGLYNEQFF. The CDR3 bases are TGTGCCAGCAGCTTAAGCTCGGTGCGGGAGGGCCTCTACAATGAGCAGTTCTTC.

The chain combines TRBV5-6 with TRBJ2-4, with TRBD1 matching 9 bases. The CDR3 is 17 residues long. The germline gives CDR1 SGHDT, CDR2 YYEEEE. The ends lost 3 bases at V and 0 bases at J; junction bases unmatched: 7. The CDR3 coding sequence is TGTGCCAGCAGCTCGACAGGGGGTGTACTAGCCAAAAACATTCAGTACTTC. Amino acid sequence: CASSSTGGVLAKNIQYF.

This clonotype was detected a few times. This sequence joins TRBV12-3 or TRBV12-4 and TRBJ2-1; a weak D match, TRBD1 (6 bases). The germline V and J ends were trimmed by 5 bases and 8 bases, with 19 bases remaining between them. The CDR3 runs to 15 residues. The CDR3 protein is CASSLRTDPWDEQFF. The CDR3 DNA reads as TGTGCCAGCAGTCTCCGGACAGATCCTTGGGATGAGCAGTTCTTC.

V usage is TRBV6-2 or TRBV6-3 and J usage is TRBJ2-2; D possibly corresponds to TRBD2 (5 bases). V shed 2 bases and J shed 0 bases, with 10 bases lying between them. Germline-derived CDR1 and CDR2 are MNHEY and SVGEGT. This CDR3 contains 16 residues. CDR3 sequence reads: CASSYMRASNTGELFF. The CDR3 region has the DNA TGTGCCAGCAGTTACATGAGGGCCTCGAACACCGGGGAGCTGTTTTTT.

This clonotype was detected only a few times. J is TRBJ1-1 and V is TRBV7-9; a weak D match, TRBD1 (5 bases). V lost 7 bases, J lost 6 bases, and 9 bases lay in between. CDR1 is SEHNR, CDR2 FQNEAQ, per germline (reference sequence). The CDR3 spans 11 residues. The CDR3 DNA reads as TGTGCCAGCACCTTGGGGGCTGAAGCTTTCTTT. Translated, it gives CASTLGAEAFF.

The chain recombines TRBV15 with TRBJ1-2, with D possibly matching TRBD1 (5 bases). CDR3 length: 14 residues. Germline V gene data show CDR1 as LNHNV and CDR2 as YYDKDF (reference sequence). Trimming shortened V by 1 base and J by 5 bases, and 11 bases separated the two germline ends. The CDR3 DNA follows: TGTGCCACCAGCAGAGTAGGCAGGGAGTATGGCTACACCTTC. It yields the protein CATSRVGREYGYTF.

This chain uses TRBV6-5 with TRBJ1-1; no clear D gene. Germline V CDR1 and CDR2: MNHEY, SVGAGI. V was shortened by 0 bases and J by 0 bases, with 5 bases between the two germline ends. This CDR3 spans 14 amino acids. The CDR3 DNA sequence: TGTGCCAGCAGTTACTCGCCCATGAACACTGAAGCTTTCTTT. The encoded protein is CASSYSPMNTEAFF.

The V call is TRBV11-1, the J call TRBJ2-1, with TRBD1 matching 9 bases. V was pared by 3 bases and J by 9 bases, with 12 bases of the junction left unmatched. This CDR3 has 16 residues. In germline, CDR1 is SGHAT, CDR2 FQDESV (reference sequence). The CDR3 sequence: CASSFFYGQGFGEQFF. The DNA for the CDR3 is TGTGCCAGCAGCTTCTTCTACGGACAGGGGTTTGGTGAGCAGTTCTTC.

The V gene is TRBV5-1, the J gene TRBJ2-1, with 8 nucleotides matching TRBD2. The CDR3 loop spans 13 amino acids. Germline V CDR1 and CDR2: SGHRS, YFSETQ. J lost 9 bases, V lost 0 bases, and 2 bases had no gene match. The CDR3 DNA sequence: TGCGCCAGCAGCTTGGGGAGCGGGGGTGAGCAGTTCTTC. Amino acid sequence: CASSLGSGGEQFF.

The chain has TRBV16 and TRBJ1-5; D is possibly TRBD1 (5 bases). Germline CDR1 is KGHSY and CDR2 is FQNENV. Trimming cost V 1 base and J 4 bases, with 8 bases left between them. CDR3 size: 14 residues. The CDR3 protein is CASSQWGLNQPQHF. The CDR3, as DNA: TGTGCCAGCAGCCAATGGGGACTTAATCAGCCCCAGCATTTT.

The gene calls are TRBV15 and TRBJ2-7; D gene ambiguous. CDR1 is LNHNV and CDR2 is YYDKDF in the germline V gene (reference sequence). The CDR3 is made up of 14 amino acids. Between the trimmed V and J ends, which lost 3 bases and 2 bases, there was a span of 11 bases. CDR3 nucleotides: TGTGCCACCAGCAGCGGTGCGGAGCCCTACGAGCAGTACTTC. This encodes CATSSGAEPYEQYF.

The J gene is TRBJ2-1, the V gene TRBV27; D unclear. This CDR3 is built from 12 residues. Germline-derived CDR1 and CDR2 are MNHEY and SMNVEV (reference sequence). Trimming cost V 6 bases and J 4 bases, with 7 bases left between them. CDR3 nucleotide sequence: TGTGCCAGCAGATCCGGGTACAATGAGCAGTTCTTC. Translated, it gives CASRSGYNEQFF.

This rearrangement joins TRBV4-1 to TRBJ2-7, with TRBD2 matching 12 bases. Per germline, CDR1 MGHRA and CDR2 YSYEKL. The CDR3 is 15 amino acids. The J segment lost 6 bases and the V segment lost 0 bases, leaving 3 bases of the junction unmatched. The CDR3 DNA follows: TGCGCCAGCAGCCAAGACCTAGCGGGAGGGCTCGAGCAGTACTTC. This gives the protein CASSQDLAGGLEQYF.

This clonotype counts as hyperexpanded. The CDR3 sequence is CASSQDALSSYNEQFF. CDR3 in DNA: TGCGCCAGCAGCCAAGATGCGTTAAGCTCCTACAATGAGCAGTTCTTC. V and J are TRBV4-3 and TRBJ2-1, with D unclear. Per germline, CDR1 LGHNA and CDR2 YSLEER. This CDR3 comprises 16 residues. Trimming took off 0 bases at V and 0 bases at J, with 9 bases between the two ends.

Here the CDR3 reads CASSEGRGLWTEAFF. The CDR3 DNA sequence: TGCGCCAGCAGTGAGGGCAGGGGGCTATGGACTGAAGCTTTCTTT. The J gene is TRBJ1-1, the V gene TRBV10-1; 8 bases align to TRBD1. The CDR3 consists of 15 residues. Germline CDR1 reads WNHNN; CDR2 reads SYGVQD (reference sequence). The V segment lost 2 bases and the J segment 5 bases; nucleotides outside the gene matches: 7.

This CDR3 is CASSILGEDTQYF. CDR3 DNA sequence: TGTGCCAGTAGTATCCTGGGTGAAGATACGCAGTATTTT. V usage is TRBV19 and J usage is TRBJ2-3; D remains ambiguous. Per germline, CDR1 LNHDA and CDR2 SQIVND (reference sequence). This CDR3 has 13 residues. V lost 3 bases, J lost 5 bases, and 9 bases lay in between.